These 12 T cell receptor beta chains came from one sample sequenced in a study of persistence of HIV-infected CD4 T cells. Sequencing used immunoSEQ version 4 in survey mode. Here immunoSEQ multiplex PCR was the method, and the copy in TCRdb shows in-frame clones only, minus some. The sample has about 50,000 clones; more than 60% are singletons. The stimulus was lysate of CMV-infected fibroblasts, around 10 ug/mL. CD40L-negative CD69-negative CD45RO-high memory CD4+ T cells were sorted as populations depleted of antigen-responding cells. These TCRs' antigens remain unknown. Sequencing used CD4+ T cells sorted from PBMCs after 18-hour stimulation, obtained from a patient who received antiretroviral therapy. The receptors come from an adult man with HIV who was CMV-seropositive.

The chain is built from TRBV18 and TRBJ1-3; D remains unclear. This CDR3 spans 13 amino acids. Trimming took off 0 bases at V and 6 bases at J, with 6 bases between the two ends. In germline, CDR1 is KGHSH, CDR2 LQKENI. DNA for the CDR3: TGTGCCAGCTCACCACCGGCTGAAAACACCATATATTTT. It yields the protein CASSPPAENTIYF. Filled out from reference TRBV18 and TRBJ1-3, the complete variable domain reads NAGVMQNPRHLVRRRGQEARLRCSPMKGHSHVYWYRQLPEEGLKFMVYLQKENIIDESGMPKERFSAEFPKEGPSILRIQQVVRGDSAAYFCASSPPAENTIYFGEGSWLTVV.

The CDR3 region is CASSIQAGNQNIQYF. CDR3 nucleotides: TGTGCCAGTAGTATACAGGCTGGAAATCAAAACATTCAGTACTTC. The rearrangement joins TRBV19 to TRBJ2-4, with D uncertain. V was pared by 2 bases and J by 5 bases, with 13 bases between. The CDR3 spans 15 residues. Germline loops: CDR1 LNHDA, CDR2 SQIVND (reference sequence).

This clone was counted a single time. CDR3 residues: CATSDQARSGELFF. The CDR3 bases are TGTGCCACCAGTGACCAGGCTCGTTCCGGGGAGCTGTTTTTT. The J gene is TRBJ2-2, the V gene TRBV24-1; D unresolved. The germline CDR1 and CDR2 sequences are KGHDR and SFDVKD. V lost 4 bases, J lost 6 bases, and 11 bases lay in between. This CDR3 spans 14 amino acids.

The chain couples TRBV19 to TRBJ2-5; D ambiguous. The length of the CDR3 is 14 residues. Between the trimmed V and J ends, which lost 7 bases and 3 bases, there was a span of 15 bases. Germline CDR1 LNHDA, CDR2 SQIVND (reference sequence). In nucleotides, the CDR3 is TGTGCCAGTAATGGACCAGTTAACGAAGAGACCCAGTACTTC. Its protein is CASNGPVNEETQYF. Using reference TRBV19 and TRBJ2-5 for the parts outside the CDR3, the full variable domain is DGGITQSPKYLFRKEGQNVTLSCEQNLNHDAMYWYRQDPGQGLRLIYYSQIVNDFQKGDIAEGYSVSREKKESFPLTVTSAQKNPTAFYLCASNGPVNEETQYFGPGTRLLVL.

This clone was counted only a few times. The rearrangement links TRBV12-3 or TRBV12-4 to TRBJ1-3; a possible D gene is TRBD1 (5 bases). V was pared by 7 bases and J by 2 bases, with 9 bases between. The CDR3 runs to 13 residues. CDR3 in DNA: TGTGCCAGCACGGGGGGGGCTGGAAACACCATATATTTT. Protein: CASTGGAGNTIYF.

This clone was counted once. Written as DNA, the CDR3 is TGTGCCAGCAGTAGGACAGGGCCTCCCTACGAGCAGTACTTC. Protein product: CASSRTGPPYEQYF. This chain joins TRBV6-2 or TRBV6-3 and TRBJ2-7, with 8 bases matching TRBD1. Germline values: CDR1 MNHEY, CDR2 SVGEGT. The CDR3 is made up of 14 amino acids. V lost 5 bases, J lost 2 bases, and 5 bases stayed unmatched.

The rearrangement joins TRBV2 to TRBJ2-7; the match to TRBD1 covers 7 bases. Germline CDR1 reads SNHLY; CDR2 reads FYNNEI. V was clipped by 6 bases and J by 4 bases; unmatched bases: 9. This CDR3 is built from 14 residues. The CDR3: CASRLDREQYEQYF. As DNA, the CDR3 is TGTGCCAGCAGACTTGACAGGGAACAGTACGAGCAGTACTTC. The entire variable domain, with the rest obtained from reference TRBV2 and TRBJ2-7, is as follows: EPEVTQTPSHQVTQMGQEVILRCVPISNHLYFYWYRQILGQKVEFLVSFYNNEISEKSEIFDDQFSVERPDGSNFTLKIRSTKLEDSAMYFCASRLDREQYEQYFGPGTRLTVT.

V is TRBV5-5 and J is TRBJ1-2; 9 nucleotides agree with TRBD1. CDR1 SGHKS and CDR2 YYEKEE come from the germline V gene (reference sequence). The CDR3 totals 14 residues. Unmatched junction bases numbered 1, after V lost 3 bases and J lost 1 base. The CDR3 sequence: CASSWTGDNYGYTF. The CDR3 DNA follows: TGTGCCAGCAGCTGGACAGGGGATAACTATGGCTACACCTTC.

This chain links TRBV29-1 with TRBJ2-1; 7 positions match TRBD1. With 5 bases clipped from V and 0 bases from J, the junction kept 10 bases outside the gene matches. CDR1 and CDR2 from the germline V gene are SQVTM and ANQGSEA. CDR3 length: 16 residues. The CDR3 sequence: CSVNVLQGSSYNEQFF. The DNA of the CDR3 is TGCAGCGTTAATGTATTACAGGGGTCCTCCTACAATGAGCAGTTCTTC.

In this sample, this clone turned up a few times. This sequence joins TRBV2 and TRBJ2-2; D unresolved. This CDR3 is built from 12 residues. Germline V gene data show CDR1 as SNHLY and CDR2 as FYNNEI. The V end lost 7 bases, the J end lost 8 bases, and 11 bases lay between the germline ends. As DNA, the CDR3 is TGTGCCAGCAAACCGTGGCAGGGGGAGCTGTTTTTT. Translating gives CASKPWQGELFF.

The V and J genes are TRBV7-9 and TRBJ2-3; 11 bases are a match to TRBD2. V gave up 3 bases and J gave up 2 bases; unmatched junction bases: 4. Germline V gives CDR1 SEHNR, CDR2 FQNEAQ (reference sequence). This CDR3 has 16 residues. The CDR3 bases are TGTGCCAGCAGCTTCCGGACTAGCGGGCCCACAGATACGCAGTATTTT. This translates into CASSFRTSGPTDTQYF.

The J gene is TRBJ2-7, the V gene TRBV7-2, with TRBD2 matching over 9 bases. The CDR3 has 16 residues. The germline V gene encodes CDR1 SGHTA and CDR2 FQGNSA. V lost 5 bases, J lost 0 bases, and 8 bases stayed unmatched. CDR3 residues: CASSLDSGSGSYEQYF. In DNA form, the CDR3 reads TGTGCCAGCAGCCTTGATAGCGGGAGTGGCTCCTACGAGCAGTACTTC.